This paragraph reports one T cell receptor beta chain. This sample was taken from a study of control samples from healthy donors and cancer patients. Trimming removed 2 bases from V and 7 bases from J; junction bases left unmatched: 8. The CDR3 is 15 residues long. Germline-derived CDR1 and CDR2 are SEHNR and FQNEAQ (reference sequence). TCRdb's copy holds only in-frame clones and misses some; the assay was immunoSEQ multiplex PCR. This sample yields 150,000 or so clones, of which around nine tenths are seen a single time; 5.5% belongs to the top ten. Sequencing input: blood. J is TRBJ2-7 and V is TRBV7-9, with TRBD2 matching 10 bases. This TCR came from a man in his late teens or twenties in good health. The CDR3 DNA reads as TGTGCCAGCAGCTTAAGGTCTAGCGGGGGTGGTGAGCAGTACTTC. This sequence encodes CASSLRSSGGGEQYF.